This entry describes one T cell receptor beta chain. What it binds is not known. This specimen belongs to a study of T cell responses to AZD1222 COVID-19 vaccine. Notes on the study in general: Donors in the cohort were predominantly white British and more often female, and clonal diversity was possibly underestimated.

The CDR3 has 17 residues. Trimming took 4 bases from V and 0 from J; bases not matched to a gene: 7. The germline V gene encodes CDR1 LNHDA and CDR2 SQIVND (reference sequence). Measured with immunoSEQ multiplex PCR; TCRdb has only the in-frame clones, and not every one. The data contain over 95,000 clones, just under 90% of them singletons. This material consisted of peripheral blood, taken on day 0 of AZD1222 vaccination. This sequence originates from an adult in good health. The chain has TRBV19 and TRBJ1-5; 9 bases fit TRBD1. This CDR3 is CASSTRTGAYSNQPQHF. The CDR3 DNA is TGTGCCAGTAGTACCCGGACAGGGGCGTATAGCAATCAGCCCCAGCATTTT.